This T cell receptor beta chain originates from a study of shared clonotypes between healthy human individuals. Naive CD45RA+ and memory CD45RA-negative subsets were split from CD4+ cells. On this clone: What it binds is not known. Within the sample, other DNA sequences also encode this same CDR3.

Between the trimmed V and J ends, which lost 2 bases and 7 bases, there was a span of 8 bases. Germline CDR1 and CDR2: SGHAT and FQNNGV. The CDR3 extends over 13 amino acids. Assay used: immunoSEQ multiplex PCR; TCRdb lists only in-frame clones, some missing. This sample yields 2.3 million or so clones, of which 85% to 95% are seen a single time; 0.39% belongs to the top ten. Study results and caveats: Relative to their counterparts shared across all four donors, non-shared clonotypes exhibited diminished generation probabilities. The small donor group covered limited genetic and exposure diversity.

Sequenced input: naive CD4+ T cells from PBMCs. Specified subset: CD45RA+ positively selected. The origin of this receptor is a young man in good health. Some clones in this sample may be carry-over from other donors' samples. This chain connects TRBV11-2 to TRBJ2-2; a weak D match, TRBD2 (5 bases). CDR3 amino acids: CASSLLGSGELFF. The CDR3 DNA is TGTGCCAGCAGCTTATTGGGGAGCGGGGAGCTGTTTTTT.